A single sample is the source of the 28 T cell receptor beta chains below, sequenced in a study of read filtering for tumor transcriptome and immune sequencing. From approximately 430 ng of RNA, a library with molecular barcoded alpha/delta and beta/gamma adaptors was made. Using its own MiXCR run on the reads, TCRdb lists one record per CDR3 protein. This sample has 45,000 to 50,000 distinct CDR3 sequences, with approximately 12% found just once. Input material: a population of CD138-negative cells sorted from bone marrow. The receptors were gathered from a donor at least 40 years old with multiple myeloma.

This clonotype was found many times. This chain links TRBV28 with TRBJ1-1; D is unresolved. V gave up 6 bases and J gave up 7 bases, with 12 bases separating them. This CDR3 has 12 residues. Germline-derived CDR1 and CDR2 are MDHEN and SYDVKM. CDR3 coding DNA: TGTGCCAGCAGCCCTCTGGGGTTTGAAGCTTTCTTT. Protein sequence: CASSPLGFEAFF. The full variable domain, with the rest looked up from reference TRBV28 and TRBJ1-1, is DVKVTQSSRYLVKRTGEKVFLECVQDMDHENMFWYRQDPGLGLRLIYFSYDVKMKEKGDIPEGYSVSREKKERFSLILESASTNQTSMYLCASSPLGFEAFFGQGTRLTVV.

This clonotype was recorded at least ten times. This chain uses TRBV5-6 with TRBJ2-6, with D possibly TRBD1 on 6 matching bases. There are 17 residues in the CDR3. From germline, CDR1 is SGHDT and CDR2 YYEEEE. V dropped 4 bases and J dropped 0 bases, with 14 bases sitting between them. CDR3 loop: CASSAGTTYSGANVLTF. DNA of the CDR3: TGTGCCAGCAGCGCCGGGACAACCTACTCTGGGGCCAACGTCCTGACTTTC.

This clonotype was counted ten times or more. For the CDR3, the DNA is TGTGCCACCAGCACCCTGGGACTAGCGGGAGATGAGACCCAGTACTTC. Protein sequence: CATSTLGLAGDETQYF. The chain recombines TRBV15 with TRBJ2-5; 14 nucleotides agree with TRBD2. Germline CDR1 reads LNHNV; CDR2 reads YYDKDF (reference sequence). This CDR3 is built from 16 residues. Losses at the gene ends were 4 bases for V and 5 bases for J; bases not matched to a gene: 6. Combining the CDR3 with reference TRBV15 and TRBJ2-5 gives the whole variable domain DAMVIQNPRYQVTQFGKPVTLSCSQTLNHNVMYWYQQKSSQAPKLLFHYYDKDFNNEADTPDNFQSRRPNTSFCFLDIRSPGLGDTAMYLCATSTLGLAGDETQYFGPGTRLLVL.

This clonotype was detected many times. The CDR3 reads CASSQGLAGGQYF. CDR3 sequence (DNA): TGTGCCAGCAGTCAGGGACTAGCGGGTGGGCAGTATTTT. The rearrangement links TRBV6-5 to TRBJ2-3; the match to TRBD2 covers 12 bases. Germline CDR1 MNHEY, CDR2 SVGAGI. V was clipped by 5 bases and J by 11 bases; unmatched bases: 5. The CDR3 contains 13 residues.

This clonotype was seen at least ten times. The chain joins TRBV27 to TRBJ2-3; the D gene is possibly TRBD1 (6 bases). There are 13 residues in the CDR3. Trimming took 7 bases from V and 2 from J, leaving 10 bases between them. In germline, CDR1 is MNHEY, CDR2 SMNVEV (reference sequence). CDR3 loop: CASMDRNTDTQYF. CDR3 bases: TGTGCCAGCATGGACAGAAACACAGATACGCAGTATTTT.

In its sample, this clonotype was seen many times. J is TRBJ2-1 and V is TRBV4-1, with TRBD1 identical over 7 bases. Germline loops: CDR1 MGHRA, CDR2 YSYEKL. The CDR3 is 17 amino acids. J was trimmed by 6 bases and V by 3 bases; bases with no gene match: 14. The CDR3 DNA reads TGCGCCAGCAGCCACCCCATTAGGAACAGGGGTAGCAATGAGCAGTTCTTC. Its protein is CASSHPIRNRGSNEQFF.

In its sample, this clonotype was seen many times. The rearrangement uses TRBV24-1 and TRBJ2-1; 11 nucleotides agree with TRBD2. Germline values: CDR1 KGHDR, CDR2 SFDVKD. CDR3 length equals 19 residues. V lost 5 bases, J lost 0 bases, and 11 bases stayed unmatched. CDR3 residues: CATSGSGTSGRSSYNEQFF. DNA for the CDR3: TGTGCCACCAGTGGTAGCGGGACTAGCGGAAGGAGCTCCTACAATGAGCAGTTCTTC.

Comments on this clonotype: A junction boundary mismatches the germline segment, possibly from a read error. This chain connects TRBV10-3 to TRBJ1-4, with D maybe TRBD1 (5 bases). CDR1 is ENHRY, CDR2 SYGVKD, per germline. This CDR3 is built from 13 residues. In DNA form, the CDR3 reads TGTGCCACCAACTCAGGGTCCGGTGAACAACTGTTTTTT. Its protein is CATNSGSGEQLFF.

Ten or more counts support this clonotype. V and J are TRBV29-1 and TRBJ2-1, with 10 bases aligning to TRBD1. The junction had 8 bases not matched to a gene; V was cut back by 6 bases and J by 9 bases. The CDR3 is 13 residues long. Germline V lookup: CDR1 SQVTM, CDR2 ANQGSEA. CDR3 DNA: TGCAGCGTAGTGGACAGGGGGTTGAGTGAGCAGTTCTTC. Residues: CSVVDRGLSEQFF.

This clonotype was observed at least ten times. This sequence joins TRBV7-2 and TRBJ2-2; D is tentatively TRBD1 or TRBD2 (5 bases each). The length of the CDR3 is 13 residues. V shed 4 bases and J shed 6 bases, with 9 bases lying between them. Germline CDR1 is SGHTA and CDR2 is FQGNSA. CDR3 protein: CASSSRGAGELFF. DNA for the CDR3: TGTGCCAGCAGCTCCCGAGGGGCCGGGGAGCTGTTTTTT.

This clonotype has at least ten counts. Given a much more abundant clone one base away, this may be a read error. The CDR3 DNA follows: TGTGCCAGCAAGAAGGTTAGCGGCTCCTACAATGGGCAGTTCTTC. Amino acid sequence: CASKKVSGSYNGQFF. The chain recombines TRBV6-1 with TRBJ2-1, with D possibly being TRBD2 (6 bases). The CDR3 sequence is 15 residues long. Germline CDR1 MNHNS, CDR2 SASEGT.

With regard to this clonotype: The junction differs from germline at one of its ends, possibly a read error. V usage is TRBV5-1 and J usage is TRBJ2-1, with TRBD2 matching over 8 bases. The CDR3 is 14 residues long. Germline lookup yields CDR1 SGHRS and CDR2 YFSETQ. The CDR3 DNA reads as TGCGCCAGCAGCGGGAGCGGGAGCGGCAAGGAGCAGTCCTTC. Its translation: CASSGSGSGKEQSF. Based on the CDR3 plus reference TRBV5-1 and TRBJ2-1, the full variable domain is KAGVTQTPRYLIKTRGQQVTLSCSPISGHRSVSWYQQTPGQGLQFLFEYFSETQRNKGNFPGRFSGRQFSNSRSEMNVSTLELGDSALYLCASSGSGSGKEQSFGPGTRLTVL.

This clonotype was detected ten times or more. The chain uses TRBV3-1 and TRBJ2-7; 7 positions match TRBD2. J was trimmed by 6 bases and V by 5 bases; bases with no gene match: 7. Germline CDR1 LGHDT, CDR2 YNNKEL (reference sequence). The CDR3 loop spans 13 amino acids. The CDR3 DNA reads TGTGCCAGCAGCGGACTAGGCCCAGGCGAGCAGTACTTC. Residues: CASSGLGPGEQYF.

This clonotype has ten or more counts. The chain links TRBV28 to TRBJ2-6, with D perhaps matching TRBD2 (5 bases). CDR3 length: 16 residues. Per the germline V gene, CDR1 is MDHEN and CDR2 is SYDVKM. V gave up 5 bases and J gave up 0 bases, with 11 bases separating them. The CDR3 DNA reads TGTGCCAGCAGTACTGTACGGGGCTCTGGGGCCAACGTCCTGACTTTC. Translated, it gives CASSTVRGSGANVLTF.

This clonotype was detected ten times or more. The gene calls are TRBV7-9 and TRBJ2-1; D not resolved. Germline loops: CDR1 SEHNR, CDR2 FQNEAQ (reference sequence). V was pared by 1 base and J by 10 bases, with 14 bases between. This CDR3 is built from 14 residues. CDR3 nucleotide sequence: TGTGCCAGCAGCTTAGAGGTGGTGGGTTTGGAGCAGTTCTTC. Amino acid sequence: CASSLEVVGLEQFF.

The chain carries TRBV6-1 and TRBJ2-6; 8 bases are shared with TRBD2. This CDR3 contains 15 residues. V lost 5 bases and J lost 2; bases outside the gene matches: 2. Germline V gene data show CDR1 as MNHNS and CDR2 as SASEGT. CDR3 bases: TGTGCCAGCAGTCTTAGCGGGACTGGGGCCAACGTCCTGACTTTC. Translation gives CASSLSGTGANVLTF.

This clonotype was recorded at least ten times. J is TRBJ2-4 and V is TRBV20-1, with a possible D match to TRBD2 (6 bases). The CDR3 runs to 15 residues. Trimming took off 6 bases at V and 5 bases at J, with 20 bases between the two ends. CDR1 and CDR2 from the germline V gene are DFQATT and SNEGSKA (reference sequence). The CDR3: CSAPSPRLAQNIQYF. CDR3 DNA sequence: TGCAGTGCGCCCTCCCCCCGGCTAGCGCAAAACATTCAGTACTTC.

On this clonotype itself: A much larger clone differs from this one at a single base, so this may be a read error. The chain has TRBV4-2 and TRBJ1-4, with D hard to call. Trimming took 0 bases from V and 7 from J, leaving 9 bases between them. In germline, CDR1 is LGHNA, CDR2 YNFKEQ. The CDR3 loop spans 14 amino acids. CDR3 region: CASSQDGRSEKLFF. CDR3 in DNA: TGTGCCAGCAGCCAAGATGGACGGAGTGAAAAACTGTTTTTT.

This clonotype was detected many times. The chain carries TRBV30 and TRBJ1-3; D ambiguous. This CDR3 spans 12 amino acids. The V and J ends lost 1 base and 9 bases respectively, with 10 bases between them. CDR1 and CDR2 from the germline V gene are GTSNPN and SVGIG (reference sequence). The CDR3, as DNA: TGTGCCTGGAGTGAGTCGAGGTTCACCATATATTTT. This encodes CAWSESRFTIYF.

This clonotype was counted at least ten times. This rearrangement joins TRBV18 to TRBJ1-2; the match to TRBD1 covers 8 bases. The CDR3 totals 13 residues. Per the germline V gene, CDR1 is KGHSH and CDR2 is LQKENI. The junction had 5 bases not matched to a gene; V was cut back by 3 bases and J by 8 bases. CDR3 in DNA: TGTGCCAGCTCACCCGGACAGGGATACGGCTACACCTTC. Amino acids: CASSPGQGYGYTF.

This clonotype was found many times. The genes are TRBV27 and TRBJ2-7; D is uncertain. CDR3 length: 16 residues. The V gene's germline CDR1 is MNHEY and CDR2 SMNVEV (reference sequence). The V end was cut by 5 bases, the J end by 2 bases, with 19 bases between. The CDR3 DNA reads TGTGCCAGCAGTACAAACCGGGCCCCTGGGCCCTACGAGCAGTACTTC. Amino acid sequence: CASSTNRAPGPYEQYF.

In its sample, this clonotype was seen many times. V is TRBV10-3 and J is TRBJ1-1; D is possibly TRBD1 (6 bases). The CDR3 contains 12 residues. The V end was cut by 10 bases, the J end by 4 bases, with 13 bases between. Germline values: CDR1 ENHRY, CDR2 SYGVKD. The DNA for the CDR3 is TGTGCCACCGAACAGGGAGGCACTGAAGCTTTCTTT. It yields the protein CATEQGGTEAFF.

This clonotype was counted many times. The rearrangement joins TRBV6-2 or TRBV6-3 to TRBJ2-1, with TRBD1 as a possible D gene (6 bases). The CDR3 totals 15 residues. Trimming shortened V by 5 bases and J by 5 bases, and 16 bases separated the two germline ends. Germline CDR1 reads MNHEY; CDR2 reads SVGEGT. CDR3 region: CASSVRQAGDNEQFF. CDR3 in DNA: TGTGCCAGCAGTGTCCGACAGGCCGGGGACAATGAGCAGTTCTTC.

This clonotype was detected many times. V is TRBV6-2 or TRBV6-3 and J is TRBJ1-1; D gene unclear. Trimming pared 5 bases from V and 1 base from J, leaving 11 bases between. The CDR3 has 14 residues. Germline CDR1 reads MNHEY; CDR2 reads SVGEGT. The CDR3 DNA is TGTGCCAGCAGTCTTGGAGTCCCGAACACTGAAGCTTTCTTT. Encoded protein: CASSLGVPNTEAFF.

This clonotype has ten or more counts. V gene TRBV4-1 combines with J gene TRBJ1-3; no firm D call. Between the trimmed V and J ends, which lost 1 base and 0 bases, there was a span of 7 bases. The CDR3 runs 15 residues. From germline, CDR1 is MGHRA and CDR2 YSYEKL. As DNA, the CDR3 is TGCGCCAGCAGCCAAGTGGGGAACTCTGGAAACACCATATATTTT. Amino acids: CASSQVGNSGNTIYF.

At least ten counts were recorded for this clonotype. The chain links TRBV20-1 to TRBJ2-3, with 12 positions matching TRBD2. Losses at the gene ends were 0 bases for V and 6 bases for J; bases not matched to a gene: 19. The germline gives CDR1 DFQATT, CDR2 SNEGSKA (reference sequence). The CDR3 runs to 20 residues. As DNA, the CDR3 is TGCAGTGCTAGAGACACCCCACTAGCGGGAGGCACTCGATCAAAGGATACGCAGTATTTT. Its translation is CSARDTPLAGGTRSKDTQYF.

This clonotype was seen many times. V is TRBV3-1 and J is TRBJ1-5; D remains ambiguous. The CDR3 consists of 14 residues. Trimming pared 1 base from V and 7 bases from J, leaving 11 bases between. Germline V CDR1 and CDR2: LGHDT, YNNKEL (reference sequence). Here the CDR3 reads CASSQGAELQPQHF. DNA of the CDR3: TGTGCCAGCAGCCAAGGGGCGGAGTTACAGCCCCAGCATTTT.

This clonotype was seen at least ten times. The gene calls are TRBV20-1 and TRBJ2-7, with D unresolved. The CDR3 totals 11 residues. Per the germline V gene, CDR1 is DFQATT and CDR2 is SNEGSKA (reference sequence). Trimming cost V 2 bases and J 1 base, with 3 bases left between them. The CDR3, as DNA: TGCAGTGCTAGATTTTCCTACGAGCAGTACTTC. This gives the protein CSARFSYEQYF.